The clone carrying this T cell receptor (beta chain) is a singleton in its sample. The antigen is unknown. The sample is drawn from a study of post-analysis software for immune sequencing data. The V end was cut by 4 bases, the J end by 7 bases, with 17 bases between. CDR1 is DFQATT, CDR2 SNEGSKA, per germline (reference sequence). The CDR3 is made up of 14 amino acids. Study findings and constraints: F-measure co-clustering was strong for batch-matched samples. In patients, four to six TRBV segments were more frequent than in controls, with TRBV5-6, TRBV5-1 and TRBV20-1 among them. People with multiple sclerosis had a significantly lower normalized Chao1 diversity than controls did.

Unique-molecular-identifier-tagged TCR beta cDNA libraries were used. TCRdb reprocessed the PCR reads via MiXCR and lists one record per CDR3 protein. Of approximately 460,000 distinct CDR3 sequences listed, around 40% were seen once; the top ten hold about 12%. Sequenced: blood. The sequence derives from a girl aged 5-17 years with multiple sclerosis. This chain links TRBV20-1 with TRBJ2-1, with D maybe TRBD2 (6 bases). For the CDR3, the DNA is TGCAGTGCTATGGGGGGACGGAGTCATAATGAGCAGTTCTTC. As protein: CSAMGGRSHNEQFF.